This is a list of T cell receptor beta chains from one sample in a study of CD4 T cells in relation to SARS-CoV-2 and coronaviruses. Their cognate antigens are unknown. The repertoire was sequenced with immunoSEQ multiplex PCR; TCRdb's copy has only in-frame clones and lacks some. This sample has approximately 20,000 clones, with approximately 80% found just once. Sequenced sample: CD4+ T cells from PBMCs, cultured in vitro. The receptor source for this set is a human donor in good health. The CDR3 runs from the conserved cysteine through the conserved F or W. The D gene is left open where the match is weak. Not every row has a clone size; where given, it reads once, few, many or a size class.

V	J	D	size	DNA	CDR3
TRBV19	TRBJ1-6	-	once	TGTGCCAGTAGTATGAGAAATTCACCCCTCCACTTT	CASSMRNSPLHF
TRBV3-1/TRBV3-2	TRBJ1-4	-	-	TGTGCCAGCAGCCAAAGCGGACCTAATGAAAAACTGTTTTTT	CASSQSGPNEKLFF
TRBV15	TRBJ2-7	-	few	TGTGCCACCGGGACTCCTGACTTCTACGAGCAGTACTTC	CATGTPDFYEQYF
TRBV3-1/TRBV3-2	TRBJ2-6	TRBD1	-	TGTGCCAGCAGCCCCCGGACAGGGGGCTCTGGGGCCAACGTCCTGACTTTC	CASSPRTGGSGANVLTF
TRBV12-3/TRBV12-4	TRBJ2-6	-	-	TGTGCCAGCAGTTTGTATGGGGCCAACGTCCTGACTTTC	CASSLYGANVLTF
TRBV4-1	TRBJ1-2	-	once	TGCGCCAGCAGCCAAGATCTCGGGGGAAAGGGTGGCTACACCTTC	CASSQDLGGKGGYTF
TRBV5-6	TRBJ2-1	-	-	TGTGCCAGCAGGGAAAGAGGGGACTCCTCCTACAATGAGCAGTTCTTC	CASRERGDSSYNEQFF
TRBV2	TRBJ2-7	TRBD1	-	TGTGCCAGCAGTCAAGCCGGGACAGGGCGCTACGAGCAGTACTTC	CASSQAGTGRYEQYF
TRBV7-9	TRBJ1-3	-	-	TGTGCCAGCAGCTTAGAGGCGGTCTCTGGAAACACCATATATTTT	CASSLEAVSGNTIYF
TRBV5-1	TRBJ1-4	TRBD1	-	TGCGCCAGCAGCTTGGTTGGGCAGGGGGGCGAAAAACTGTTTTTT	CASSLVGQGGEKLFF
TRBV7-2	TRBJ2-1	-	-	TGTGCCAGCAGCATTAGCGAAGGCTACAATGAGCAGTTCTTC	CASSISEGYNEQFF
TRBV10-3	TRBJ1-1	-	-	TGTGCCATCAGTGAGTCGTGGGGGGGACACACTGAAGCTTTCTTT	CAISESWGGHTEAFF
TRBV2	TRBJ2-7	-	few	TGTGCCAGCAGGGAACAGGAGTACGAGCAGTACTTC	CASREQEYEQYF
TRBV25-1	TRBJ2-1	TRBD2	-	TGTGCCAGCAGTGGCTCCCTAGCGGGAGGGGCGGACAATGAGCAGTTCTTC	CASSGSLAGGADNEQFF
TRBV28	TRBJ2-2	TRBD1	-	TGTGCCAGCACCCTCGACAGGGATTACACCGGGGAGCTGTTTTTT	CASTLDRDYTGELFF
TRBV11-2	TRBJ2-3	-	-	TGTGCCAGCAGTGAACGAGAACTCACAGATACGCAGTATTTT	CASSERELTDTQYF
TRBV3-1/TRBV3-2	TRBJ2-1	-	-	TGTGCCAGCAGCCAAGATCAAACGTGGCGGCAGTTCTTC	CASSQDQTWRQFF
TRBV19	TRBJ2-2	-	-	TGTGCCAGTAGTTTCCCCTCGGGGGCTGGCACCGGGGAGCTGTTTTTT	CASSFPSGAGTGELFF
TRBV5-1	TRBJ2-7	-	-	TGCGCCAGCAGCTTCCGGGCCGCTGATTACGAGCAGTACTTC	CASSFRAADYEQYF
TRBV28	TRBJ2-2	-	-	TGTGCCAGCAGTTTATCCTGGAGTAACACCGGGGAGCTGTTTTTT	CASSLSWSNTGELFF
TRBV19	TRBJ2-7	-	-	TGTGCCAGTAGTATAGGTTCACGGGGTTTGTACGAGCAGTACTTC	CASSIGSRGLYEQYF
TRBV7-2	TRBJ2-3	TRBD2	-	TGTGCCAGCAGCTTACAAGCGGGAGATGTAGATACGCAGTATTTT	CASSLQAGDVDTQYF
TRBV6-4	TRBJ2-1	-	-	TGTGCCAGCAGTGCCTCTGAGCAGGGGGAGCAGTTCTTC	CASSASEQGEQFF
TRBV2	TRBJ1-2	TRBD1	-	TGTGCCAGCAGTGAGGGACAGGGGTTTAACTATGGCTACACCTTC	CASSEGQGFNYGYTF
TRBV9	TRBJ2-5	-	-	TGTGCCAGCAGCGTAGATCCGGGGCTAGAGACCCAGTACTTC	CASSVDPGLETQYF
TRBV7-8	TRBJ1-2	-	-	TGTGCCAGCAGCCCCACCAGGGTGTGGAATGGCTACACCTTC	CASSPTRVWNGYTF
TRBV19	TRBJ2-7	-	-	TGTGCCAGTAGTCCACGAGGGGGGAGAACGACATCGTACCCTTACGAGCAGTACTTC	CASSPRGGRTTSYPYEQYF
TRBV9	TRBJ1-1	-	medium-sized	TGTGCCAGCAGCGTAGGGGAGGCTGAAGCTTTCTTT	CASSVGEAEAFF
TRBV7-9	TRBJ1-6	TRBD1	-	TGTGCCAGCACCCGACAGGGGGATTCACCCCTCCACTTT	CASTRQGDSPLHF
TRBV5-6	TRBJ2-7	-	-	TGTGCCAGCAGCTTATGGGGAGACGAGCAGTACTTC	CASSLWGDEQYF
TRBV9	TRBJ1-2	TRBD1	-	TGTGCCAGCAGCGCTTTGACAGGGTTAGCTAACTATGGCTACACCTTC	CASSALTGLANYGYTF
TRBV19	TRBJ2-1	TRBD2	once	TGTGCCAGTAGTTCACATAGCGGGCCAACCCCCTACAATGAGCAGTTCTTC	CASSSHSGPTPYNEQFF
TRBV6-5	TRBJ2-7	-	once	TGTGCCAGCACCCTGGACAGTACCTACGAGCAGTACTTC	CASTLDSTYEQYF
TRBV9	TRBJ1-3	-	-	TGTGCCAGCAGCGTAGACATCGGAAACACCATATATTTT	CASSVDIGNTIYF
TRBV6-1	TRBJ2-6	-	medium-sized	TGTGCCAGCAGTGAATTAAGCGGCTCTGGGGCCAACGTCCTGACTTTC	CASSELSGSGANVLTF
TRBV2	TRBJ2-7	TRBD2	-	TGTGCCAGCAGTGGCAATAGCGGGGCGTGGAGCTCCTACGAGCAGTACTTC	CASSGNSGAWSSYEQYF
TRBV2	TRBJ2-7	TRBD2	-	TGTGCCAGCAGGACTAGCCTCTACGAGCAGTACTTC	CASRTSLYEQYF
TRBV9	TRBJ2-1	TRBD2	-	TGTGCCAGCAGCGTAGGATGGGGCGGGAGTATGCGGATCGACAATGAGCAGTTCTTC	CASSVGWGGSMRIDNEQFF
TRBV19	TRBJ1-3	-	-	TGTGCCAGTAGTCCAACTCCTGCCTCTGGAAACACCATATATTTT	CASSPTPASGNTIYF
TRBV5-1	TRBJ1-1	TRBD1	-	TGCGCCAGCAGCTTGATGGGACAGATGAACACTGAAGCTTTCTTT	CASSLMGQMNTEAFF
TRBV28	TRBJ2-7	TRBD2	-	TGTGCCAGCAGTCCTAGCGGGAGTTTCCCCATATACGAGCAGTACTTC	CASSPSGSFPIYEQYF
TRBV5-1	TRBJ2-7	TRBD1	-	TGCGCCAGCAGCCAGGGACAGCGTTACGAGCAGTACTTC	CASSQGQRYEQYF
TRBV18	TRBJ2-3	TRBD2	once	TGTGCCAGCTCACCTACTCATACGGGACTAGCGGGAGCGCGCACAGATACGCAGTATTTT	CASSPTHTGLAGARTDTQYF
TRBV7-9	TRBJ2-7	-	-	TGTGCCAGCAGCTTAGGATCAGTACCCGAGCAGTACTTC	CASSLGSVPEQYF
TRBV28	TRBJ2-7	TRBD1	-	TGTGCCAGCAGTCCAAGACAGGGGGGGAGATACGAGCAGTACTTC	CASSPRQGGRYEQYF
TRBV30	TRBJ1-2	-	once	TGTGCCTGGAGTGTTGCGGGGGGCGTAACCTATGGCTACACCTTC	CAWSVAGGVTYGYTF
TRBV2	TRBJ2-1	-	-	TGTGCCAGCAGTGCGGGCCTGCCGACGTTCTTC	CASSAGLPTFF
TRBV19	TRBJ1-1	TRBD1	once	TGTGCCAGTAGTACCCTATCGTGGGACAGGCCCCTTGAAGCTTTCTTT	CASSTLSWDRPLEAFF
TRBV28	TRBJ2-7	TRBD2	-	TGTGCCAGCAGTTTCGGCGGGAGGGCCTACGAGCAGTACTTC	CASSFGGRAYEQYF
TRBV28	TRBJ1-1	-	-	TGTGCCAGCAGTTACAGGGTTGCAGCTTTCTTT	CASSYRVAAFF
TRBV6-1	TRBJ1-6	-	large	TGTGCCAGCAGTGTCGACTCCTATAGCTCCTATAATTCACCCCTCCACTTT	CASSVDSYSSYNSPLHF
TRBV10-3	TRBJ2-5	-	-	TGTGCCATCAGTGGTTGGGGCCTCCAAGAGACCCAGTACTTC	CAISGWGLQETQYF
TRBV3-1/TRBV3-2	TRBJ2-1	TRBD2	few	TGTGCCAGCCTACTCTCTAGCGGGAACGGTGAGCAGTTCTTC	CASLLSSGNGEQFF
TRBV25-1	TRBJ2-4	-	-	TGTGCCAGCAGCCGGAGCGGTGCCAAAAACATTCAGTACTTC	CASSRSGAKNIQYF